This T cell receptor (beta chain) was profiled in a study of T-cell memory formation after mild COVID-19. The CDR3 is 15 residues long. Deletions cut 0 bases from V and 5 bases from J, with 12 bases between. CDR1 is MGHRA, CDR2 YSYEKL, per germline. This clonotype was detected a few times. Its target is not known. General study points: Some SARS-CoV-2-responding clones were already detected in memory before infection.

5'RACE primed from the constant segment yielded TCR alpha and TCR beta cDNA libraries bearing sample barcodes and UMIs. TCRdb analysed the 5' RACE reads with MiXCR anew, one entry per CDR3 protein. Of roughly 560,000 distinct CDR3 sequences listed, roughly 21% were seen once; the top ten hold 9.5% to 15%. The chain has TRBV4-1 and TRBJ2-3; tentative D call: TRBD1 (5 bases). The clonotype originates from an adult woman who had mild COVID-19 (a few samples of this study predate the infection). Cell type and time point are not known. The sample comprised PBMCs or a T cell subset sorted from them (not recorded which). The CDR3 DNA follows: TGCGCCAGCAGCCAAGAGTCGATAGGGGAAGATACGCAGTATTTT. This translates into CASSQESIGEDTQYF.